This T cell receptor (beta chain) derives from a study of blood T cell repertoires in COVID-19. Whole-study context: COVID-19 samples from acute and convalescent phases originated in the United States, Italy and Spain.

Per the study methods: Amplification of reference gene primers was used by the study to estimate nucleated cell counts. Method: immunoSEQ multiplex PCR; TCRdb's copy keeps in-frame clones and lacks some. That table gives V, J and clone size, and the DNA gave D and trimming. The profile shows around 110,000 clones, about three quarters of them singletons. CDR1 SGHVS and CDR2 FNYEAQ come from the germline V gene. V lost 4 bases, J lost 4 bases, and 15 bases stayed unmatched. CDR3 length: 17 residues. The V and J genes are TRBV7-6 and TRBJ2-7, with 8 positions matching TRBD1. The TCR comes from a man aged 70 or older with acute or convalescent COVID-19. The sample taken for sequencing was peripheral blood. In nucleotides, the CDR3 is TGTGCCAGCAGCTCCCTCCCCCTCGGGACAGGAGCATACGAGCAGTACTTC. It translates to CASSSLPLGTGAYEQYF.